The 6 T cell receptor beta chains presented below share a single source sample, sequenced in a study of graft-versus-host responses after intestinal transplantation. Produced via immunoSEQ multiplex PCR; TCRdb's table is partial and in-frame only. The sample includes about 54,000 clones, more than 80% seen only once; the top ten take around 5.1%. The input for sequencing was PBMCs, taken around 95 weeks after intestinal transplant. These receptors were obtained from a human patient who received an intestinal transplant, so some T cells may come from the graft donor.

J is TRBJ2-1 and V is TRBV27; D is unclear. The CDR3 spans 11 residues. Germline CDR1 reads MNHEY; CDR2 reads SMNVEV (reference sequence). Trimming left V 5 bases short and J 4 bases short, with 3 bases between. CDR3 nucleotide sequence: TGTGCCAGCAGTAAATACAATGAGCAGTTCTTC. Its protein product is CASSKYNEQFF.

This rearrangement joins TRBV5-1 to TRBJ1-3; no definite D call. Germline-derived CDR1 and CDR2 are SGHRS and YFSETQ. Between the trimmed V and J ends, which lost 0 bases and 1 base, there was a span of 11 bases. This CDR3 spans 16 amino acids. The CDR3, as DNA: TGCGCCAGCAGCTTGGGAGATAGCCTATCTGGAAACACCATATATTTT. Translated: CASSLGDSLSGNTIYF.

The chain employs TRBV5-1 and TRBJ1-1; no reliable D call. V lost 0 bases and J lost 6, with 9 bases in between. Per the germline V gene, CDR1 is SGHRS and CDR2 is YFSETQ. This CDR3 comprises 13 residues. The CDR3 nucleotides are TGCGCCAGCAGCTTGGGGGTTGCGGCTGAAGCTTTCTTT. It is translated as CASSLGVAAEAFF.

The chain links TRBV5-1 to TRBJ2-5; D possibly corresponds to TRBD2 (5 bases). V was cut by 7 bases and J by 5 bases, with 15 bases left in between. CDR3 size: 13 residues. CDR1 is SGHRS and CDR2 is YFSETQ in the germline V gene. The CDR3 sequence is CASGRGFGETQYF. CDR3 coding DNA: TGCGCCAGCGGACGAGGGTTCGGGGAGACCCAGTACTTC.

This chain connects TRBV14 to TRBJ2-5; maybe TRBD1 (5 bases). The V end was cut by 1 base, the J end by 7 bases, with 16 bases between. Germline V gene lookup returns CDR1 SGHDN and CDR2 FVKESK. The length of the CDR3 is 15 residues. CDR3 sequence reads: CASSQVWTAQGTQYF. CDR3 nucleotides: TGTGCCAGCAGCCAAGTGTGGACGGCCCAGGGGACCCAGTACTTC.

The gene calls are TRBV25-1 and TRBJ1-2; TRBD1 aligns across 10 bases. This CDR3 is built from 15 residues. Germline V gene data show CDR1 as MGHDK and CDR2 as SYGVNS. The ends lost 6 bases at V and 3 bases at J; junction bases unmatched: 7. CDR3 sequence (DNA): TGTGCCAGCAGCGACGGGACAGGGGTTGACTATGGCTACACCTTC. Translation gives CASSDGTGVDYGYTF.